This TCR beta chain was identified during a study of blood T cell repertoires in COVID-19 (TCRdb year 2020). Describing the broader study: Collaborator samples came from the United States, Italy and Spain and covered acute and convalescent phases of COVID-19. The samples were drawn from the first 160 participants of the ongoing ImmuneRACE study and from over 950 subjects provided by 6 global collaborators. Sample metadata almost always included a de-identified subject ID, COVID-19 status, age in years and sex. The material from the prospective study consisted of cDNA or gDNA derived from T cells, B-cell-depleted T cells, or PBMCs. Where available, HLA class I and class II types were obtained from metadata supplied by the sample provider rather than from assay-based typing. The repertoires were released in a freely available public database meant as a resource for research on the immune response to SARS-CoV-2. Deeply sampled blood TCRbeta repertoires from subjects exposed to, actively infected with, or recovered from COVID-19 were included in the dataset.

Comment on this clone: This receptor's antigen is unknown. Base quality data are lacking; no much larger clone is found one base away.

V drops 4 bases and J drops 9 bases, leaving 13 bases in between. CDR1 and CDR2, looked up from the germline V gene, are SGHTA and FQGNSA. The CDR3 sequence holds 13 residues, the cysteine and phenylalanine included. This entry keeps only the CDR3 DNA: 39 bases, framed from base 1. TCRbeta CDR3 regions were amplified from genomic DNA by means of the immunoSEQ Assay, a bias-controlled multiplex PCR. For the original study's pipeline: The number of nucleated cells in each sample was estimated from the amplification of reference gene primers within the assay. To quantify the absolute abundance of each unique TCRbeta CDR3 rearrangement, sequence reads were collapsed and filtered. For each sample, productive Simpson clonality was calculated by taking the square root of Simpson's diversity index across productive rearrangements. Entries here come from immuneACCESS through TCRdb and include only in-frame sequences with V and J called. Some clones fail to appear in such tables; in the studies checked, an unresolved V gene covers under half of the shortfall, and the cause of the remainder is unknown. V, J and clone size are taken as reported in that table, and D and trimming were inferred from the DNA itself. For this sample the table gives about 31,000 clones, of which around 92% were detected only once. The ten largest make up 0.55% of the sample.

Broad study findings and their caveats: The quantity of clinical and demographic metadata differed by source and by participant and was supplied without curation.

Collaborating institutions collected whole blood in K2EDTA tubes following their own protocols. For TCRbeta analysis, collaborators shipped samples in one of three forms: frozen whole blood, isolated PBMCs, or DNA extracted from either of those sample types. The chain was built from TRBV7-2 and TRBJ2-1; the D segment could be TRBD1, given 7 matching bases. Sequencing used peripheral blood. The TCR sequence derives from a middle-aged woman with active or convalescent COVID-19. The CDR3 region: CASSSAQGGEQFF. The nucleotide sequence reads TGTGCCAGCAGCTCTGCCCAGGGGGGTGAGCAGTTCTTC. Reference TRBV7-2 and TRBJ2-1 genes cover what lies past the CDR3, so the full variable domain is GAGVSQSPSNKVTEKGKDVELRCDPISGHTALYWYRQSLGQGLEFLIYFQGNSAPDKSGLPSDRFSAERTGGSVSTLTIQRTQQEDSAVYLCASSSAQGGEQFFGPGTRLTVL.